This T cell receptor (beta chain) is drawn from a study of blood T cell repertoires in COVID-19. The wider study: Researchers got acute and convalescent COVID-19 samples from the United States, Italy and Spain. From T cells, B-cell-depleted T cells, or PBMCs came the material, which was cDNA or gDNA.

This table comes from immunoSEQ multiplex PCR, and its TCRdb copy is limited to in-frame clones, with some not included. The data show approximately 100,000 clones, approximately 92% seen once. This CDR3 spans 13 amino acids. Trimming cost V 2 bases and J 7 bases, with 11 bases left between them. The gene calls are TRBV12-3 or TRBV12-4 and TRBJ1-2, with D hard to call. The sequence came from a man between 45 and 60 years old with active COVID-19. Sequencing was carried out using peripheral blood. The CDR3 bases are TGTGCCAGCAGTTTAAAGGTTTGGAGTGGCTACACCTTC. Its protein product is CASSLKVWSGYTF.